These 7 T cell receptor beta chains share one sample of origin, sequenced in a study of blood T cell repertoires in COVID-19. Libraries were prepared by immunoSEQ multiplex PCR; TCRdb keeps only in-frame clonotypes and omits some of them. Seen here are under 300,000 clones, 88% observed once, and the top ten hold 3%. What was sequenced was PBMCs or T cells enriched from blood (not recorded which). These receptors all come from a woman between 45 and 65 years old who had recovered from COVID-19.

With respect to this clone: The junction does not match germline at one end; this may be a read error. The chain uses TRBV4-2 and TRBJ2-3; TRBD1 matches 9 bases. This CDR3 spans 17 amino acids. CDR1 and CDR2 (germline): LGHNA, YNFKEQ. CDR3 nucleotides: TGTGCCAGCAGCCAAGACATACCGGGACAGGGCACAGATATGCAGTATTTT. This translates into CASSQDIPGQGTDMQYF.

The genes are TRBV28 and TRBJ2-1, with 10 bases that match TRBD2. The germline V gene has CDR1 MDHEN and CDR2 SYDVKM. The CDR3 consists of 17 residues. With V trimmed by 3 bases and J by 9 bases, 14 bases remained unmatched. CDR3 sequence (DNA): TGTGCCAGCAGTTTCTTCTCAGGACTAGCGGATAGGGGTGAGCAGTTCTTC. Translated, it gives CASSFFSGLADRGEQFF.

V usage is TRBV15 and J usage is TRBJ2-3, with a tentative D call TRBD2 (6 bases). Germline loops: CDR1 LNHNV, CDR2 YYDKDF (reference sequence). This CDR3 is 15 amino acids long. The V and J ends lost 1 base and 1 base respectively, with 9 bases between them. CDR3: CATSRGSGRTDTQYF. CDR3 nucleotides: TGTGCCACCAGCAGAGGGAGCGGGCGCACAGATACGCAGTATTTT.

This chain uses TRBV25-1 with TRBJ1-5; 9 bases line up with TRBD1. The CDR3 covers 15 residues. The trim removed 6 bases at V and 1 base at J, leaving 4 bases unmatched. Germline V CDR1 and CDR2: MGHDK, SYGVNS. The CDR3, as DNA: TGTGCCAGCAGCGGGACAGGGAGGAGCAATCAGCCCCAGCATTTT. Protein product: CASSGTGRSNQPQHF.

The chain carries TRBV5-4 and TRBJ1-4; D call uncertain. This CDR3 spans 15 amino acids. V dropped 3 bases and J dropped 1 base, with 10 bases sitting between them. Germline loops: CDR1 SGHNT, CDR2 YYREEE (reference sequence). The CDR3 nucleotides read TGTGCCAGCAGCTCAGAGGGTGTAACTAATGAAAAACTGTTTTTT. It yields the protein CASSSEGVTNEKLFF.

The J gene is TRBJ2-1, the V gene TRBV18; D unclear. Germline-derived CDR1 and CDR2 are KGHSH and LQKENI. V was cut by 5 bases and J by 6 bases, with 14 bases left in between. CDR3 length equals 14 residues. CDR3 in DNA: TGTGCCAGCTCATCGCAAAGATCCGGCAATGAGCAGTTCTTC. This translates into CASSSQRSGNEQFF.

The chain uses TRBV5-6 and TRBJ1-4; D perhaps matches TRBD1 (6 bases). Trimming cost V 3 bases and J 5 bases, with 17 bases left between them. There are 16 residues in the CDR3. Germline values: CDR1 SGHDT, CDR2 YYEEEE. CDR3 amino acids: CASSSPGHRINEKLFF. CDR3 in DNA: TGTGCCAGCAGCTCCCCGGGACACCGAATCAATGAAAAACTGTTTTTT.